A selection of T cell receptor beta chains follows, all from one sample in a study of blood T cell repertoires in COVID-19. Clones were read by immunoSEQ multiplex PCR, and TCRdb kept only the in-frame ones, dropping some. Among 100,000 to 150,000 clones, around 86% were seen once, and the ten largest hold 25% to 30%. What was sequenced was peripheral blood. The receptors here all came from a woman over 75 with acute or convalescent COVID-19. The CDR3 runs from the conserved cysteine through the conserved F or W. The order of the fields is clone size, J gene, D gene, V gene, CDR3 DNA, CDR3 protein. The D gene is left open where the match is weak. Size tells how often a clone was seen (once, few, many) or the class of an expanded clone, and some rows leave it out.

>NA|TRBJ1-2|TRBD1|TRBV5-1
TGCGCCAGCAGCTCCGGGACAGGGGGCGATGGCTACACCTTC
CASSSGTGGDGYTF
>NA|TRBJ1-5|NA|TRBV6-6
TGTGCCAGCAGGTGGAACAGGGATGGCCAGCCCCAGCATTTT
CASRWNRDGQPQHF
>once|TRBJ1-5|NA|TRBV12-3/TRBV12-4
TGTGCCAGCAGCCCAGGGGCTCAGCCCCAGCATTTT
CASSPGAQPQHF
>few|TRBJ1-1|NA|TRBV5-1
TGCGCCAGCAGAGATCTGGGCTACACTGAAGCTTTCTTT
CASRDLGYTEAFF
>once|TRBJ1-2|TRBD1|TRBV28
TGTGCCAGCAGTCCCTCGGACAGGGGGATCCACTATGGCTACACCTTC
CASSPSDRGIHYGYTF
>many|TRBJ1-3|NA|TRBV29-1
TGCAGCGTTGATGGGCAGATCTCTGGAAACACCATATATTTT
CSVDGQISGNTIYF
>NA|TRBJ2-3|TRBD2|TRBV9
TGTGCCAGCAGCGTAGATTCTAGCGGGCGGCAGACAGATACGCAGTATTTT
CASSVDSSGRQTDTQYF
>NA|TRBJ1-2|NA|TRBV18
TGTGCCAGCTCACTCAACCGGGAGGGCAGCTATGGCTACACCTTC
CASSLNREGSYGYTF
>NA|TRBJ1-1|TRBD1|TRBV6-5
TGTGCCAGCAGTCCTCGACAGGGGAGCACTGAAGCTTTCTTT
CASSPRQGSTEAFF
>NA|TRBJ1-2|NA|TRBV6-1
TGTGCCAGCAGTGAAGCCGCCAGACAGTACCTCAATGGCTACACCTTC
CASSEAARQYLNGYTF
>NA|TRBJ2-3|NA|TRBV6-5
TGTGCCAGCAGTTACACAGGGAGAGGTATCACAGATACGCAGTATTTT
CASSYTGRGITDTQYF
>NA|TRBJ1-5|NA|TRBV19
TGTGCCAGTAATTGGGTGGTCAGGAGCAATCAGCCCCAGCATTTT
CASNWVVRSNQPQHF
>once|TRBJ1-2|TRBD1|TRBV6-1
TGTGCCAGCAGTGAAGCGTGGGAGACAGGGCAGGGCTACACCTTC
CASSEAWETGQGYTF
>NA|TRBJ1-2|NA|TRBV7-8
TGTGCCAGCAGCCGTACAGGAGGCTACACCTTC
CASSRTGGYTF
>NA|TRBJ2-5|TRBD1|TRBV15
TGTGCCACCGGGACAGGGAGACCTCTCAACCAAGAGACCCAGTACTTC
CATGTGRPLNQETQYF
>NA|TRBJ1-1|NA|TRBV4-2
TGTGCCAGCAGCCAAGCCTGGGCCTCCGACGCTGAAGCTTTCTTT
CASSQAWASDAEAFF
>NA|TRBJ1-4|NA|TRBV6-5
TGTGCCAGCAGTTACTCACTCGCTGAAAAACTGTTTTTT
CASSYSLAEKLFF
>NA|TRBJ1-4|TRBD1|TRBV28
TGTGCCAGCACCCTGGGACAGCCCGGGAAACTGTTTTTT
CASTLGQPGKLFF
>NA|TRBJ2-7|TRBD1|TRBV29-1
TGCAGCGTTGCTGGGGGGACAGGGACCTACGAGCAGTACTTC
CSVAGGTGTYEQYF
>NA|TRBJ2-2|TRBD1|TRBV11-2
TGTGCCAGCAGCTTGGACAGGGTCACCGGGGAGCTGTTTTTT
CASSLDRVTGELFF
>few|TRBJ1-5|TRBD1|TRBV27
TGTGCCAGCACCTCAGGGGGCAGTTATAGCAATCAGCCCCAGCATTTT
CASTSGGSYSNQPQHF
>NA|TRBJ1-1|NA|TRBV19
TGTGCCAGTACCCTAACCCGGACAGCCGAAGCTTTCTTT
CASTLTRTAEAFF
>NA|TRBJ1-1|NA|TRBV5-1
TGCGCCAGCAGCCCCCTCGTGGGAGGGAACACTGAAGCTTTCTTT
CASSPLVGGNTEAFF
>NA|TRBJ1-2|TRBD1|TRBV7-2
TGTGCCAGCAGCTATAGACAGGGCCCTATCTATGGCTACACCTTC
CASSYRQGPIYGYTF
>NA|TRBJ1-6|NA|TRBV20-1
TGCAGTGCTAGTGCGGGACATACTAATTCACCCCTCCACTTT
CSASAGHTNSPLHF
>NA|TRBJ2-3|TRBD1|TRBV24-1
TGTGCCACCAGTGATTCCTACCGACAGGGGGCAGATACGCAGTATTTT
CATSDSYRQGADTQYF
>few|TRBJ2-1|TRBD1|TRBV19
TGTGCCAGTAGTTCTCCCCGGGACAGGGGGTGGCGTGAGCAGTTCTTC
CASSSPRDRGWREQFF
>NA|TRBJ2-5|TRBD2|TRBV3-1/TRBV3-2
TGTGCCAGCAGACTAGGGACTAGCGGGGGGGCCGCCTCAGGCGAGACCCAGTACTTC
CASRLGTSGGAASGETQYF
>NA|TRBJ2-1|NA|TRBV9
TGTGCCAGCAGCGTAGGGGAGTACAATGAGCAGTTCTTC
CASSVGEYNEQFF
>NA|TRBJ1-1|TRBD1|TRBV27
TGTGCCAGCAGGCCGGGACAGGGATACACTGAAGCTTTCTTT
CASRPGQGYTEAFF
>NA|TRBJ1-4|NA|TRBV18
TGTGCCAGCTCAGAGGCAGCAACTAATGAAAAACTGTTTTTT
CASSEAATNEKLFF
>NA|TRBJ1-4|TRBD1|TRBV10-3
TGTGCCATCAGTGAGTCTTCTGGGACAGGGACGGGCCAAAAACTGTTTTTT
CAISESSGTGTGQKLFF
>NA|TRBJ1-6|NA|TRBV18
TGTGCCAGCTCGCCCACATTATTACGGGATTCACCCCTCCACTTT
CASSPTLLRDSPLHF
>NA|TRBJ1-1|NA|TRBV28
TGTGCCAGCAGTTCCCACCGGAGAAATGAAGCTTTCTTT
CASSSHRRNEAFF
>NA|TRBJ2-3|NA|TRBV10-2
TGCGCCGCTGCCCCTAGCGGCACAGATACGCAGTATTTT
CAAAPSGTDTQYF
>NA|TRBJ1-4|TRBD1|TRBV7-9
TGTGCCAGCAGCTTCCGACAGGGGAGGGATGAAAAACTGTTTTTT
CASSFRQGRDEKLFF
>NA|TRBJ1-2|TRBD1|TRBV15
TGTGCCACCAGCAGAGGACAGGGGAATGGCTACACCTTC
CATSRGQGNGYTF
>NA|TRBJ2-7|NA|TRBV18
TGTGCCAGCTCACCCGCAGGTGGCGAGCAGTACTTC
CASSPAGGEQYF
>NA|TRBJ2-1|TRBD2|TRBV2
TGTGCCAGCAGGGGACTAGCCACTGAGCAGTTCTTC
CASRGLATEQFF
>NA|TRBJ1-2|NA|TRBV10-2
TGCGCCAGCAGTGAGTCTGGAGCTTATGGCTACACCTTC
CASSESGAYGYTF
>NA|TRBJ2-1|TRBD1|TRBV5-6
TGTGCCAGCAGCTTGTCGAGGACAGGGGGCCCCAATGAGCAGTTCTTC
CASSLSRTGGPNEQFF
>once|TRBJ1-5|NA|TRBV19
TGTGCCAGTAGTATAGTCGGGGGGCGCGATCAGCCCCAGCATTTT
CASSIVGGRDQPQHF
>NA|TRBJ1-5|NA|TRBV7-2
TGTGCCAGCAGCTTACGGGAGGGTCAGCCCCAGCATTTT
CASSLREGQPQHF
>NA|TRBJ1-1|NA|TRBV2
TGTGCCAGCAGGGTGGAGGGGACCAGTCCGGCTTTCTTT
CASRVEGTSPAFF
>many|TRBJ1-2|NA|TRBV4-1
TGCGCCAGCAGCCCTCGGGAGGCAGGGCCTTGGGGCTACACCTTC
CASSPREAGPWGYTF
>NA|TRBJ1-1|NA|TRBV4-1
TGCGCCAGCAGCCAAGCACAAGTCAGGACTGAAGCTTTCTTT
CASSQAQVRTEAFF
>NA|TRBJ1-2|NA|TRBV7-9
TGTGCCAGCAGCTTAAGGGGGGGCGATGGCTACACCTTC
CASSLRGGDGYTF
>once|TRBJ1-6|NA|TRBV3-1/TRBV3-2
TGTGCCAGCAGCCCCACAGGGTTAAATTCACCCCTCCACTTT
CASSPTGLNSPLHF
>NA|TRBJ1-4|NA|TRBV9
TGTGCCAGCAGTCGTAGCCGTAGAAGCGAAAAACTGTTTTTT
CASSRSRRSEKLFF
>NA|TRBJ2-5|TRBD1|TRBV5-1
TGCGCCAGCAGCATTGGACAGGACACGTCCCAAGAGACCCAGTACTTC
CASSIGQDTSQETQYF
>NA|TRBJ2-1|TRBD2|TRBV5-4
TGTGCCAGCAGCATACCCGATAGCGGGGGTGTTGATGAGCAGTTCTTC
CASSIPDSGGVDEQFF
>NA|TRBJ1-2|TRBD1|TRBV2
TGTGCCAGCAGTAACAGGGGGCCAACTAACTATGGCTACACCTTC
CASSNRGPTNYGYTF
>NA|TRBJ1-5|NA|TRBV2
TGTGCCAGCACATTAGGGGACTTTCGCAATCAGCCCCAGCATTTT
CASTLGDFRNQPQHF
>NA|TRBJ1-2|TRBD1|TRBV4-2
TGTGCCAGCAGCCAAGATACAGGGGCCAACTATGGCTACACCTTC
CASSQDTGANYGYTF